This TCR beta chain originates from a study of T cell responses to AZD1222 COVID-19 vaccine. Overall study: Second doses at about 4 or about 12 weeks were pooled.

The study, taken as a whole, reports: Donors were largely white British and mainly female; clonal diversity was possibly underestimated. Dominant at 160-218 and 743-854, vaccine-associated CD4 TCRs also spanned spike. Reports indicate that nearly half of spike-specific TCRs are directed at unmutated variant regions.

Points on this clone: The antigen is unknown.

Trimming at V came to 5 bases and at J to 4 bases, leaving 8 bases not matched to a gene. Germline V gives CDR1 SEHNR, CDR2 FQNEAQ (reference sequence). This CDR3 comprises 16 residues. Profiled with immunoSEQ multiplex PCR; TCRdb holds only in-frame clones, not every one. The data show more than 95,000 clones, 87% seen once. This receptor was obtained from an adult in good health. This material consisted of peripheral blood, taken on day 0 of AZD1222 vaccination. The V and J genes are TRBV7-9 and TRBJ1-4, with 9 positions matching TRBD1. CDR3 DNA sequence: TGTGCCAGCAGCACTGGGGACAGGGCCTTTAATGAAAAACTGTTTTTT. Residues: CASSTGDRAFNEKLFF.